Sequencing of this T cell receptor beta chain was carried out in a study of T cell responses to AZD1222 COVID-19 vaccine. Repertoires were generated with immunoSEQ multiplex PCR, while TCRdb's copy carries only in-frame clones and drops some. The profile shows tens of thousands of clones, around nine tenths of them singletons. V gave up 5 bases and J gave up 3 bases; unmatched junction bases: 4. Germline assignment: CDR1 SEHNR and CDR2 FQNEAQ (reference sequence). There are 14 residues in the CDR3. The source was peripheral blood, collected on day 0 of MenACWY control vaccination. The chain couples TRBV7-9 to TRBJ1-5; 7 bases align to TRBD1. This clonotype was sampled from an adult in good health. The CDR3: CASSEQGNNQPQHF. The CDR3 DNA follows: TGTGCCAGCAGCGAACAGGGGAACAATCAGCCCCAGCATTTT.